This entry lists 20 T cell receptor beta chains sequenced from one sample in a study of cytomegalovirus exposure and HLA in healthy donors. Both 60 Vbeta primers and 13 Jbeta primers went into the PCR. Measured with immunoSEQ multiplex PCR; TCRdb has only the in-frame clones, and not every one. Here the sample spans 130,000 to 150,000 clones, around three quarters being singletons. Sequencing input: PBMCs. The receptors derive from a woman aged 40 to 50 in good health and CMV-seropositive.

The chain employs TRBV6-5 and TRBJ1-3; D uncertain. Looked up from germline, CDR1 is MNHEY and CDR2 is SVGAGI. Trimming took off 6 bases at V and 4 bases at J, with 16 bases between the two ends. The CDR3 totals 15 residues. CDR3 coding DNA: TGTGCCAGCAGACCCCGCTCACTTTCGGGAAACACCATATATTTT. It translates to CASRPRSLSGNTIYF.

The gene calls are TRBV4-1 and TRBJ1-6, with TRBD1 identical over 9 bases. Looked up from germline, CDR1 is MGHRA and CDR2 is YSYEKL. The V segment lost 0 bases and the J segment 9 bases; nucleotides outside the gene matches: 9. This CDR3 region has 17 residues. CDR3 protein: CASSQDVGQGKGSPLHF. The CDR3 DNA reads TGCGCCAGCAGCCAAGATGTAGGACAGGGGAAAGGTTCACCCCTCCACTTT.

The chain joins TRBV19 to TRBJ1-6; D uncertain. Per germline, CDR1 LNHDA and CDR2 SQIVND (reference sequence). The CDR3 consists of 16 residues. V was cut by 5 bases and J by 6 bases, with 17 bases left in between. The chain's CDR3 is CASSLGSAGINSPLHF. CDR3 DNA: TGTGCCAGTAGTTTGGGGTCGGCGGGGATTAATTCACCCCTCCACTTT.

The chain links TRBV28 to TRBJ1-5, with 8 bases aligning to TRBD1. This CDR3 has 15 residues. Germline V gives CDR1 MDHEN, CDR2 SYDVKM. J gave up 3 bases and V 5 bases, and 6 bases lay outside the gene matches. The CDR3 bases are TGTGCCAGCAGTGACAGGGGTGGTAACAATCAGCCCCAGCATTTT. This codes for CASSDRGGNNQPQHF.

The V and J genes are TRBV6-7 and TRBJ1-2; 7 bases map to TRBD1. Being an ORF, TRBV6-7 has a function that is uncertain. J was trimmed by 1 base and V by 6 bases; bases with no gene match: 20. This CDR3 spans 19 amino acids. The CDR3 here is CASSKPVWDSKQNNYGYTF. CDR3 DNA: TGTGCCAGCAGCAAACCTGTCTGGGACAGCAAGCAGAATAACTATGGCTACACCTTC.

Of note for this clone: A read error may produce the germline difference seen at one junction end. The V gene is TRBV2, the J gene TRBJ1-1, with D tentatively TRBD1 (6 bases). This CDR3 region has 15 residues. Per germline, CDR1 SNHLY and CDR2 FYNNEI. The CDR3 region is CTSTELQGLNTEAFF. DNA of the CDR3: TGTACCAGCACCGAACTTCAGGGGCTGAACACTGAAGCTTTCTTT.

This chain connects TRBV5-1 to TRBJ2-7; D call uncertain. This CDR3 has 14 residues. Germline CDR1 reads SGHRS; CDR2 reads YFSETQ. Trimming pared 1 base from V and 5 bases from J, leaving 13 bases between. DNA for the CDR3: TGCGCCAGCAGCTTGAGCGTCAGTTTCGACGAGCAGTACTTC. It translates to CASSLSVSFDEQYF.

This sequence joins TRBV28 and TRBJ2-5, with 10 bases identical to TRBD2. Germline CDR1 reads MDHEN; CDR2 reads SYDVKM. The CDR3 contains 16 residues. Losses at the gene ends were 9 bases for V and 5 bases for J; bases not matched to a gene: 15. DNA for the CDR3: TGTGCCAGTTCCTGGCCAAGCGGGGGGGAGTTCGAGACCCAGTACTTC. It encodes CASSWPSGGEFETQYF.

The V gene is TRBV5-1, the J gene TRBJ1-4; perhaps TRBD1 as D (5 bases). Trimming pared 3 bases from V and 6 bases from J, leaving 18 bases between. The CDR3 contains 16 residues. CDR1 is SGHRS, CDR2 YFSETQ, per germline. This CDR3 is CASSSGGRGRDEKLFF. Written as DNA, the CDR3 is TGCGCCAGCAGCTCGGGGGGGAGAGGGAGAGATGAAAAACTGTTTTTT.

The rearrangement uses TRBV21-1 and TRBJ1-1. TRBV21-1 is deemed a pseudogene. The CDR3 length is 14 residues. As DNA, the CDR3 is TGTGCCAGCAGGCTGTCGGTTATGAACACTGAAGCTTTCTTT. It translates to CASRLSVMNTEAFF.

This clone was observed once. The chain has TRBV19 and TRBJ1-2; D may be TRBD1 (5 bases). The CDR3 is made up of 14 amino acids. V lost 7 bases, J lost 2 bases, and 14 bases lay in between. CDR1 is LNHDA, CDR2 SQIVND, per germline (reference sequence). CDR3 amino acids: CASTPWGRNYGYTF. Written as DNA, the CDR3 is TGTGCCAGTACCCCGTGGGGGAGGAACTATGGCTACACCTTC.

The chain couples TRBV6-6 to TRBJ1-5; no definite D call. V was shortened by 8 bases and J by 5 bases, with 4 bases between the two germline ends. This CDR3 region has 10 residues. CDR1 is MNHNY, CDR2 SVGAGI, per germline (reference sequence). The chain's CDR3 is CASGYQPQHF. The CDR3 nucleotides read TGTGCCAGCGGCTATCAGCCCCAGCATTTT.

For the CDR3, the DNA is TGTGCCAGCAGTGACAAGGGGACAGGGCGTGTGGAGGCTTTCTTT. It specifies CASSDKGTGRVEAFF. V gene TRBV2 combines with J gene TRBJ1-1, with 9 bases fitting TRBD1. This CDR3 region has 15 residues. Germline V CDR1 and CDR2: SNHLY, FYNNEI. With 3 bases clipped from V and 11 bases from J, the junction kept 13 bases outside the gene matches.

V usage is TRBV6-7 and J usage is TRBJ2-7; TRBD1 agrees at 10 bases. TRBV6-7 is an ORF; its function is uncertain. With 7 bases clipped from V and 0 bases from J, the junction kept 6 bases outside the gene matches. The CDR3 is 15 residues long. The DNA of the CDR3 is TGTGCCAGCACACAGACAGGGGGCGACTCCTACGAGCAGTACTTC. It is translated as CASTQTGGDSYEQYF.

The chain uses TRBV10-3 and TRBJ1-5; 9 bases fit TRBD1. J was trimmed by 6 bases and V by 5 bases; bases with no gene match: 8. The CDR3 is made up of 15 amino acids. The germline V gene encodes CDR1 ENHRY and CDR2 SYGVKD. The CDR3: CAISSVGQGTQPQHF. The CDR3 coding sequence is TGTGCCATCAGTTCAGTAGGACAGGGGACTCAGCCCCAGCATTTT.

The CDR3 reads CASSPGPGDNQPQHF. The DNA of the CDR3 is TGTGCCAGCTCTCCGGGTCCAGGGGACAATCAGCCCCAGCATTTT. The genes are TRBV18 and TRBJ1-5; TRBD1 is a possible D gene (6 bases). The CDR3 extends over 15 amino acids. Germline CDR1 reads KGHSH; CDR2 reads LQKENI. V lost 6 bases to trimming and J lost 3 bases, with 15 bases between them.

The J gene is TRBJ1-1, the V gene TRBV27; D perhaps matches TRBD1 (6 bases). The CDR3 spans 13 residues. Trimming left V 5 bases short and J 5 bases short, with 12 bases between. Germline loops: CDR1 MNHEY, CDR2 SMNVEV (reference sequence). CDR3 coding DNA: TGTGCCAGCAGTCGTCACCAGGGGACTGAAGCTTTCTTT. Translated: CASSRHQGTEAFF.

This chain uses TRBV4-2 with TRBJ2-2, with TRBD1 matching 8 bases. The V gene's germline CDR1 is LGHNA and CDR2 YNFKEQ. The CDR3 sequence is 16 residues long. The junction had 10 bases not matched to a gene; V was cut back by 4 bases and J by 6 bases. The CDR3: CASSPWSRDRPGELFF. The CDR3 DNA is TGTGCCAGCAGCCCCTGGTCCCGGGACAGGCCCGGGGAGCTGTTTTTT.

This chain joins TRBV18 and TRBJ1-1; tentative D call: TRBD1 (6 bases). The V end lost 6 bases, the J end lost 6 bases, and 17 bases lay between the germline ends. There are 14 residues in the CDR3. Germline loops: CDR1 KGHSH, CDR2 LQKENI. The CDR3 bases are TGTGCCAGCTCGCGGAACAGGGAGGGCGCTGAAGCTTTCTTT. It yields the protein CASSRNREGAEAFF.

This chain joins TRBV11-2 and TRBJ2-7, with D maybe TRBD1 (5 bases). Germline CDR1 reads SGHAT; CDR2 reads FQNNGV. The CDR3 length is 14 residues. V was clipped by 1 base and J by 4 bases, with 11 bases between them. The CDR3 spells CASSLVNGQYEQYF. CDR3 coding DNA: TGTGCCAGCAGCTTAGTAAACGGACAATACGAGCAGTACTTC.